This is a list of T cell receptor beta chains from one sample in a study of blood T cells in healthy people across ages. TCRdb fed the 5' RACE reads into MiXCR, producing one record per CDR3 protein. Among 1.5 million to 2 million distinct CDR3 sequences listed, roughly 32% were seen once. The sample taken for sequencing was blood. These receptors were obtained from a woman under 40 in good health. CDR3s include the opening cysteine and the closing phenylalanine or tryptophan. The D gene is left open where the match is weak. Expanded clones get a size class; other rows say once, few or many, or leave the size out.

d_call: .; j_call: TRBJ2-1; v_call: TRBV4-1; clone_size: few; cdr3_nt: TGCGCCAGCAGCCACGGTAACTACAATGAGCAGTTCTTC; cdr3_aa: CASSHGNYNEQFF
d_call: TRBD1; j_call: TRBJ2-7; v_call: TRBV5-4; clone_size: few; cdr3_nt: TGTGCCAGCAGCGAGAGGGACAGGGTGGTCGAGCAGTACTTC; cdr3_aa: CASSERDRVVEQYF
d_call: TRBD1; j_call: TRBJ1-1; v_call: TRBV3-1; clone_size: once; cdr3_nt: TGTGCCAGCGAAGGGACAGGGGCGAGCACTGAAGCTTTCTTT; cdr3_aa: CASEGTGASTEAFF
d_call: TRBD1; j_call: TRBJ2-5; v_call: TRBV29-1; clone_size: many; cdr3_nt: TGCAGCGTTGGCCAGGGGGCGGTAGAGACCCAGTACTTC; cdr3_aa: CSVGQGAVETQYF
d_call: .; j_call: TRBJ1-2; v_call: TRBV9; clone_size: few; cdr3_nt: TGTGCCAGCAGCGTAGTTTCTGGGGGCGCGTATTCCGGCTACACCTTC; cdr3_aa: CASSVVSGGAYSGYTF
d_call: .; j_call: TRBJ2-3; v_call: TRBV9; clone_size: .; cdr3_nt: TGTGCCAGCAGCCGCCACTCGCGGGACACAGATACGCAGTATTTT; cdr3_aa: CASSRHSRDTDTQYF
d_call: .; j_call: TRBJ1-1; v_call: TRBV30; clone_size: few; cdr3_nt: TGTGCCTGGACAGGGTACACTGAAGCTTTCTTT; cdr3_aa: CAWTGYTEAFF
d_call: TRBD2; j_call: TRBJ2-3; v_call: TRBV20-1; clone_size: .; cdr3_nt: TGCAGTGCCGAGGGAGGAGGGAGGGCCAGAGATACGCAGTATTTT; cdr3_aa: CSAEGGGRARDTQYF
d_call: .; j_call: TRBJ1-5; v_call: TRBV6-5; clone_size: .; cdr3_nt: TGTGCCAGCGGCCCCGGGACGTTTGATCAGCCCCAGCATTTT; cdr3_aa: CASGPGTFDQPQHF
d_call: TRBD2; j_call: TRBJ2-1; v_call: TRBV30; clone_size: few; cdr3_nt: TGTGCCTGGAGTGTACCGTCTAGCGGGAGAAATGAGCAGTTCTTC; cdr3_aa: CAWSVPSSGRNEQFF
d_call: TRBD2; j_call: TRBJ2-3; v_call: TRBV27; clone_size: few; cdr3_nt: TGTGCCAGCCGGGGACTAGCGGGATTAGATACGCAGTATTTT; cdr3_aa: CASRGLAGLDTQYF
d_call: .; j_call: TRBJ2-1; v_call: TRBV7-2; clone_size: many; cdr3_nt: TGTGCCAGCAGCTTAGGACCAGAGCGGTTGCCGTCTTCCTACAATGAGCAGTTCTTC; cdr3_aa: CASSLGPERLPSSYNEQFF
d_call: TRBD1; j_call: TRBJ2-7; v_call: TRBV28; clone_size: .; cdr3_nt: TGTGCCAGCGGAGGACAGGATCAGTACTTC; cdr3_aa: CASGGQDQYF
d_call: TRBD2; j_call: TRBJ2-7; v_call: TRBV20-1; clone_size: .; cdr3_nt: TGCAGGGCTATCCTAGCGGGGGTCGAGCAGTACTTC; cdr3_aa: CRAILAGVEQYF
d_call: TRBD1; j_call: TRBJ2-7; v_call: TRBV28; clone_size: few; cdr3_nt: TGTGCCAGCAGTTTTACGACAGGGGTATTCGAGCAGTACTTC; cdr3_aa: CASSFTTGVFEQYF
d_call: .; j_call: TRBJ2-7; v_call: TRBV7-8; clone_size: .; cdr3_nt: TGTGCCAGCAGTACTACTAGCTCCTCCTACGAGCAGTACTTC; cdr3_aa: CASSTTSSSYEQYF
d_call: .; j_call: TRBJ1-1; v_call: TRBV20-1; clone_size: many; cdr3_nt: TGCAGTGCTAGTGGGGATACTGAAGCTTTCTTT; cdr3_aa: CSASGDTEAFF
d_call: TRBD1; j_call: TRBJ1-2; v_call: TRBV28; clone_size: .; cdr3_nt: TGTGCCAGCAGTTTCTTACAGGGGGGTAATGGCTACACCTTC; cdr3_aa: CASSFLQGGNGYTF
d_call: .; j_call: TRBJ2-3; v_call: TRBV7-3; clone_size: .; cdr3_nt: TGTGCCAGCAGCTTAAGTGGGGGGGCTGGCGCAGATACGCAGTATTTT; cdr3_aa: CASSLSGGAGADTQYF
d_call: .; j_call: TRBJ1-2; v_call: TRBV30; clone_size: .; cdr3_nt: TGCGCCTGGAGTGACAGTTTTGGTTACTATGGCTACACCTTC; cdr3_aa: CAWSDSFGYYGYTF
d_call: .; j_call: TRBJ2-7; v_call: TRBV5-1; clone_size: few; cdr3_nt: TGCGCCAGCAGCTTGGAACGGGACTTACCCTACGAGCAGTACTTC; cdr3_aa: CASSLERDLPYEQYF
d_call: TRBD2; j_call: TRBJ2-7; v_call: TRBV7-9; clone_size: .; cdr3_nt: TGTGCCAGCAGACCCGCTAGCGGGCAGCCCTACGAGCAGTACTTC; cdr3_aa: CASRPASGQPYEQYF
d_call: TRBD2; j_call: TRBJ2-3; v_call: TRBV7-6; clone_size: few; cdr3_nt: TGTGCCAGCAGCTTAGGGGCACTAGCGGGGGGGCCTAGCACAGATACGCAGTATTTT; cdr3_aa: CASSLGALAGGPSTDTQYF
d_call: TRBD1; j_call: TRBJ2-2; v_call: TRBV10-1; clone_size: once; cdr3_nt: TGCGCCAGCAGTGGGGACAGGGACAACACCGGGGAGCTGTTTTTT; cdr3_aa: CASSGDRDNTGELFF
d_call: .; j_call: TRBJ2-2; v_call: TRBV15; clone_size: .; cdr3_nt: TGTGCCACCAGTCTAGACAGGCGGAATACCGGGGAGCTGTTTTTT; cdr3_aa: CATSLDRRNTGELFF
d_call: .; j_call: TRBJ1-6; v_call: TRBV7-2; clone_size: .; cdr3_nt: TGTGCCAGCAGCTTTGGGGGGATGACGGTTTCACCCCTCCACTTT; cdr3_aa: CASSFGGMTVSPLHF
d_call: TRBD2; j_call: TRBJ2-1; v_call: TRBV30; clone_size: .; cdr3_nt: TGTGTCTGGAGCGGGGGACTAGCAGGGTACAATGAGCAGTTCTTC; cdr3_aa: CVWSGGLAGYNEQFF
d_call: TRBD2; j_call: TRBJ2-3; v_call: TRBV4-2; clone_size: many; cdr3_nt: TGTGCCAGCAGCCACGGGACTAGCGGGAGGATCACAGATACGCAGTATTTT; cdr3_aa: CASSHGTSGRITDTQYF
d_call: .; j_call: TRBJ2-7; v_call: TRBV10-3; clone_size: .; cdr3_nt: TGTGCCATCAAACAGCGAGGGGACGCCTACGAGCAGTACTTC; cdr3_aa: CAIKQRGDAYEQYF
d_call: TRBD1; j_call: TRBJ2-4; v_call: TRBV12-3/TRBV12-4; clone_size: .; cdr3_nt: TGTGCCAGCAAGAGAGGACAGGGGTCCATTCAGTACTTC; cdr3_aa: CASKRGQGSIQYF
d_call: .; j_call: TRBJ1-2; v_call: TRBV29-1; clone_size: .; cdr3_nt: TGCAGCGTTGAAGCAGCTACCTTGTATGGCTACACCTTC; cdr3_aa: CSVEAATLYGYTF
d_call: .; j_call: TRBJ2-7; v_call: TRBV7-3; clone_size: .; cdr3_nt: TGTGCCAGCAGCTCTCCGGGATTTGGCGACTACGAGCAGTACTTC; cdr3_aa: CASSSPGFGDYEQYF
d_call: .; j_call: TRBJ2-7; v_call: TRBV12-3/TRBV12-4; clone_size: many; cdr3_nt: TGTGCCAGCAGTCCCATACCCTACGAGCAGTACTTC; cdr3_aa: CASSPIPYEQYF
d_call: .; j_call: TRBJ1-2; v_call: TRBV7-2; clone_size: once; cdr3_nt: TGTGCCAGCAGCTCTCTTTGGGGGGGGACTGGCTACACCTTC; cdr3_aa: CASSSLWGGTGYTF
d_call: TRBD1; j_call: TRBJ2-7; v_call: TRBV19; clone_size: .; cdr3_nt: TGTGCCAGTAGTACCGCAGGGGGCTTCTACGAGCAGTACTTC; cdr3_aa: CASSTAGGFYEQYF
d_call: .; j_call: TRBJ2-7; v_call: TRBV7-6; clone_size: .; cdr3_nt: TGTGCCAGCAGCTTGTCTTCAGGGGACCAGCAGTACTTC; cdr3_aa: CASSLSSGDQQYF
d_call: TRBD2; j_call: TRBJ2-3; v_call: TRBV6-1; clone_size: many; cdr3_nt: TGTGCCAGCAGTTCCCAGCGGGGGGGAGCAGATACGCAGTATTTT; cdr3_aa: CASSSQRGGADTQYF
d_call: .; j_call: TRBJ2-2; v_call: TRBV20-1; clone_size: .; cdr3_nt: TGCAGTGCTCAAGACAGGACTTCTTCCGGGGAGCTGTTTTTT; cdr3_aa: CSAQDRTSSGELFF
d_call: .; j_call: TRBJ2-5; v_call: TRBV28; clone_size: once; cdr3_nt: TGTGCCAGCAGTTTTTCGGACAGAGAGACCCAGTACTTC; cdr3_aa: CASSFSDRETQYF
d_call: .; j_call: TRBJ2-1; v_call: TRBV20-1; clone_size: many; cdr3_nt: TGCAGTGCTAGAGTTCGGGCCTTGAGCTCCTACAATGAGCAGTTCTTC; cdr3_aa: CSARVRALSSYNEQFF
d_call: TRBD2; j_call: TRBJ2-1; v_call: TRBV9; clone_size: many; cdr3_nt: TGTGCCAGCAGCGTAGAGCGGGACTACAATGAGCAGTTCTTC; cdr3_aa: CASSVERDYNEQFF
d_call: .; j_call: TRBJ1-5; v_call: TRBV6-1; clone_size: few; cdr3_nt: TGTGCCAGCAGCCGAACAGGGACCTCACGGGGCAATCAGCCCCAGCATTTT; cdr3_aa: CASSRTGTSRGNQPQHF
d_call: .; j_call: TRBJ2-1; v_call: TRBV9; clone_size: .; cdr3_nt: TGTGCCAGCAGCGAAACGGGGCACAGCTCCTACAATGAGCAGTTCTTC; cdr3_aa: CASSETGHSSYNEQFF
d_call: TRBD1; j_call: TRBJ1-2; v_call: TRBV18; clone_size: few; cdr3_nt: TGTGCCAGCTCACCTCAAGGACAGGGGGGAAACTATGGCTACACCTTC; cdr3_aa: CASSPQGQGGNYGYTF
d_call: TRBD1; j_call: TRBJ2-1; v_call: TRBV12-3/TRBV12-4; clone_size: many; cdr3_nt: TGTGCCAGCAGTCTCTCCGGGACAGGACGCGATGAGCAGTTCTTC; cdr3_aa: CASSLSGTGRDEQFF
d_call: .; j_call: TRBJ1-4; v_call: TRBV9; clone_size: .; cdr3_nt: TGTGCCAGCAGCGCTCAGGGAGGGACTAATGAAAAACTGTTTTTT; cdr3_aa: CASSAQGGTNEKLFF
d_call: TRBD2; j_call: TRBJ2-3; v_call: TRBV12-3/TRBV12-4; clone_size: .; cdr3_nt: TGTGCCAGTATGAGCGGGGGGCCTAGCGCAGATACGGAGTATTTT; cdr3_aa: CASMSGGPSADTEYF
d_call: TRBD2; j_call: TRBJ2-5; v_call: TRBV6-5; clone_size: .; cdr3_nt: TGTGCCAGCAGTTACGGGTTCGGGGGGGAGACCCAGTACTTC; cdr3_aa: CASSYGFGGETQYF
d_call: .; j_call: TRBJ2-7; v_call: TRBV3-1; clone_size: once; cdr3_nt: TGTGCCAGCAGCCTCTCGGACCTAGTCTACGAGCAGTACTTC; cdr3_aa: CASSLSDLVYEQYF
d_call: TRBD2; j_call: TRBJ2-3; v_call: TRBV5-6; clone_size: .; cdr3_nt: TGTGCCAGCAGCCCAGCGGGGGCCCTCCTTGGAGATACGCAGTATTTT; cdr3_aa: CASSPAGALLGDTQYF
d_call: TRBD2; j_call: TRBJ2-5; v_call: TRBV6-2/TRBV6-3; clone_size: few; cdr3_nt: TGTGCCAGCGGACAACGAGCGGGGGAGTACTTC; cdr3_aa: CASGQRAGEYF
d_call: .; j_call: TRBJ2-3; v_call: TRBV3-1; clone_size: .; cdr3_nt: TGTGCCAGCAGCCCACCCCCCTACGGGGGTCAAGATACGCAGTATTTT; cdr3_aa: CASSPPPYGGQDTQYF
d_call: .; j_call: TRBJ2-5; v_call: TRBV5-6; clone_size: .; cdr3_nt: TGTGCCAGCAGCTTGGCTTTGTACCAAGAGACCCAGTACTTC; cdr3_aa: CASSLALYQETQYF
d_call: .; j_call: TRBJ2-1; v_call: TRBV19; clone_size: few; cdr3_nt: TGTGCCAGTAGTATGGGGGGGCTCTCCTACAATGAGCAGTTCTTC; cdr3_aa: CASSMGGLSYNEQFF